Listed here are 13 T cell receptor beta chains from one sample, sequenced in a study of shared clonotypes between healthy human individuals. Terminally differentiated effector memory CD45RA+ cells were excluded from the naive CD8 cells, which were CD45RO-negative and positively selected for CCR7. Sequencing was performed with immunoSEQ multiplex PCR; in TCRdb, only in-frame clones are kept and a portion is missing. This table has about 2 million clones, about 95% appearing once. The sample consisted of naive CD8+ T cells sorted from blood. Receptors originate from a man aged 18 to 35 in good health.

The chain combines TRBV12-5 with TRBJ1-5, with D possibly TRBD1 on 5 matching bases. Germline-derived CDR1 and CDR2 are LGHNT and FRNRAP. V gave up 5 bases and J gave up 8 bases, with 7 bases separating them. This CDR3 has 11 residues. The CDR3 loop reads CASGLGEPQHF. The CDR3 nucleotides read TGTGCTAGTGGTCTAGGGGAGCCCCAGCATTTT.

J is TRBJ2-3 and V is TRBV7-6; a weak D match, TRBD1 (6 bases). The CDR3 totals 18 residues. With 7 bases removed from V and 4 bases from J, the gap between germline ends came to 27 bases. Germline values: CDR1 SGHVS, CDR2 FNYEAQ. The CDR3 is CASNPLSGDLAFADTQYF. Written as DNA, the CDR3 is TGTGCCAGCAACCCACTGTCAGGGGACCTAGCCTTTGCAGATACGCAGTATTTT.

The chain carries TRBV23-1 and TRBJ1-6; D remains ambiguous. TRBV23-1 is designated an ORF whose function remains uncertain. CDR3 length: 15 amino acids. V gave up 3 bases and J gave up 6 bases, with 12 bases separating them. For the CDR3, the DNA is TGCGCCAGCAGTCACGTCCAGAGAGTTAATTCACCCCTCCACTTT. It yields the protein CASSHVQRVNSPLHF.

The rearrangement uses TRBV14 and TRBJ2-7, with 8 bases matching TRBD2. The CDR3 consists of 17 residues. CDR1 is SGHDN and CDR2 is FVKESK in the germline V gene. Trimming removed 2 bases from V and 4 bases from J; junction bases left unmatched: 13. CDR3: CASSQPSGGGTLYEQYF. CDR3 DNA: TGTGCCAGCAGCCAACCCAGCGGGGGAGGGACACTTTACGAGCAGTACTTC.

J is TRBJ2-7 and V is TRBV2; either TRBD1 or TRBD2 may supply D (5 bases each). V was shortened by 3 bases and J by 3 bases, with 18 bases between the two germline ends. The germline V gene has CDR1 SNHLY and CDR2 FYNNEI. The CDR3 is 16 residues long. The CDR3 sequence: CASSDKPTPGSYEQYF. In DNA form, the CDR3 reads TGTGCCAGCAGTGATAAGCCAACCCCAGGGAGCTACGAGCAGTACTTC.

V and J are TRBV7-9 and TRBJ1-1, with D tentatively TRBD1 (5 bases). The CDR3 is 14 residues long. Germline V gene sequence: CDR1 SEHNR, CDR2 FQNEAQ (reference sequence). V was clipped by 5 bases and J by 0 bases, with 10 bases between them. CDR3 residues: CASSLDSMNTEAFF. The CDR3 DNA reads as TGTGCCAGCAGCCTTGACAGCATGAACACTGAAGCTTTCTTT.

The chain combines TRBV4-3 with TRBJ2-7; D unresolved. The CDR3 sequence is 14 residues long. Germline CDR1 is LGHNA and CDR2 is YSLEER. The V gene lost 0 bases and the J gene lost 3 bases, with 9 bases spanning the gap. CDR3 residues: CASSQDRFIYEQYF. In DNA form, the CDR3 reads TGCGCCAGCAGCCAAGATAGGTTCATCTACGAGCAGTACTTC.

The chain links TRBV25-1 to TRBJ2-7; 10 positions match TRBD1. After removal of 7 bases from V and 2 bases from J, the junction contained 5 bases not matched to a gene. This CDR3 is 14 amino acids long. CDR1 is MGHDK, CDR2 SYGVNS, per germline. CDR3 loop: CASTTGTGAYEQYF. DNA for the CDR3: TGTGCCAGCACAACCGGGACAGGGGCCTACGAGCAGTACTTC.

V is TRBV6-5 and J is TRBJ2-7; possible D gene TRBD2, 6 bases. Trimming shortened V by 5 bases and J by 2 bases, and 10 bases separated the two germline ends. The CDR3 loop spans 13 amino acids. The V gene's germline CDR1 is MNHEY and CDR2 SVGAGI. This CDR3 reads CASSPLATYEQYF. CDR3 DNA: TGTGCCAGCAGTCCCCTAGCGACCTACGAGCAGTACTTC.

The V gene is TRBV10-3, the J gene TRBJ2-3; TRBD2 aligns across 12 bases. The germline gives CDR1 ENHRY, CDR2 SYGVKD. The CDR3 is 17 residues long. With 4 bases clipped from V and 2 bases from J, the junction kept 7 bases outside the gene matches. CDR3 residues: CAISAPLAGGDTDTQYF. The CDR3 DNA reads as TGTGCCATCAGTGCCCCACTAGCGGGGGGAGACACAGATACGCAGTATTTT.

A remark on this clone: The junction and the germline gene differ at one end; a read error may be behind it. The V and J genes are TRBV6-1 and TRBJ2-7; D is ambiguous. The CDR3 spans 13 residues. CDR1 MNHNS and CDR2 SASEGT come from the germline V gene. The CDR3 sequence: CASNEGWGYEQYF. The CDR3 DNA follows: TGTGCCAGCAATGAAGGGTGGGGCTACGAGCAGTACTTC.

V usage is TRBV4-1 and J usage is TRBJ1-1, with a weak D call TRBD1 (5 bases). Trimming left V 1 base short and J 5 bases short, with 14 bases between. The CDR3 spans 15 residues. Germline loops: CDR1 MGHRA, CDR2 YSYEKL. CDR3 region: CASSQAQGSFTEAFF. CDR3 bases: TGCGCCAGCAGCCAAGCTCAGGGTTCTTTTACTGAAGCTTTCTTT.

As regards this clone: Other nucleotide sequences in the sample specify the same CDR3. The CDR3 sequence: CASSFTSYEQYF. DNA for the CDR3: TGCGCCAGCAGCTTTACTTCCTACGAGCAGTACTTC. This sequence joins TRBV5-1 and TRBJ2-7; D uncertain. CDR1 and CDR2 (germline): SGHRS, YFSETQ. V lost 2 bases to trimming and J lost 1 base, with 4 bases between them. The CDR3 runs 12 residues.